One T cell receptor beta chain is described in this entry. No antigen is known for it. This CDR3 region has 14 residues. Trimming shortened V by 5 bases and J by 3 bases, and 14 bases separated the two germline ends. Germline V gene sequence: CDR1 SGHNT, CDR2 YENEEA. Autoimmune disease history or systemic immunosuppression led to patients being barred. The record originates from a study of OX40 agonist ivuxolimab in advanced cancers. At the level of the study: Patients achieving partial responses numbered three: one hepatocellular carcinoma case and two cutaneous melanoma cases. Findings of the study overall: In general, CD8+ T cells held more expanded clones than CD4+ did, on average. Clonal expansion from baseline to week 6 occurred in both CD4+ and CD8+ T cells.

Libraries were prepared by immunoSEQ multiplex PCR; TCRdb keeps only in-frame clonotypes and omits some of them. The sample holds 75,000 to 90,000 clones, around 94% seen once. The source was CD4+ or CD8+ T cells sorted from blood, collected in a trial of the OX40 agonist ivuxolimab. The receptor was isolated from an adult with an advanced solid tumor such as melanoma, head and neck, liver or kidney cancer. The V gene is TRBV11-3, the J gene TRBJ2-7; a possible D gene is TRBD2 (6 bases). For the CDR3, the DNA is TGTGCCAGCAGCCTGGGAGGTAGAAGCTACGAGCAGTACTTC. Amino acids: CASSLGGRSYEQYF.